This T cell receptor beta chain was sequenced during a study of blood T cell repertoires in COVID-19. The data were produced by immunoSEQ multiplex PCR, yet TCRdb's version contains in-frame clones alone and is incomplete. Of fewer than 80,000 clones listed, roughly 88% were seen once; the top ten hold just under 2%. CDR1 is SGHDT and CDR2 is YYEEEE in the germline V gene. V dropped 6 bases and J dropped 2 bases, with 15 bases sitting between them. The CDR3 is made up of 14 amino acids. Source material: peripheral blood. This sequence was found in a man aged 25-40 years with acute or convalescent COVID-19. This chain links TRBV5-6 with TRBJ2-7; a weak D match, TRBD1 (6 bases). CDR3 region: CASTLGAGAYEQYV. The CDR3, as DNA: TGTGCCAGCACCCTGGGGGCAGGGGCCTACGAGCAGTACGTC.